This T cell receptor (beta chain) came from a study of T cell responses to AZD1222 COVID-19 vaccine (dated by TCRdb to 2020 to 2023). Describing the broader study: TCR sequencing covered 233 trial participants: 200 to 210 given two doses of AZD1222 and some 25 given two doses of MenACWY control vaccine. Trial participants were enrolled by age into 18-55, 56-69 and 70-plus year subgroups, with about 150, 28 and 57 TCR-sequenced participants respectively. Broader findings and caveats from the paper: Conclusions about previously exposed vaccinees are limited because only five or six AZD1222 recipients were SARS-CoV-2 seropositive at baseline. Epitopes outside the regions mutated in the B.1.351 and B.1.1.7 variants were reportedly recognized by nearly half of the unique spike-specific TCRs. Spike-specific TCR breadth and depth rose significantly after two AZD1222 doses compared with day 0 and with MenACWY recipients. Participants were mostly white British and included more females than males, and it was suggested by the authors that clonal diversity may have been underestimated. CD4 TCRs associated with the vaccine covered the entire spike protein, and the dominant responses were in regions 160-218 and 743-854. The 56-69-year group was small, and its depth increase did not reach significance, likely because of low power. Because no samples from the day 14 peak response were available, repertoires could be characterized only after the peak T cell response.

The CDR3 regions of human TCRbeta chains were subjected to immunosequencing. In the source study's methods: Repertoire TCRs were checked for matches against a reference library of SARS-CoV-2-specific TCRs that had been generated using the MIRA antigen-specificity platform. Breadth meant the fraction of unique TCRs that were SARS-CoV-2-associated, whereas depth meant the fraction of total T cells that were SARS-CoV-2-associated. Each spike-specific TCR was assigned to its reactive spike region and to a CD4 or CD8 class using the MIRA data. Log10-transformed breadth and depth values were compared by one-way ANOVA with Sidak's multiple comparisons tests. TCRdb carries this immuneACCESS record with in-frame sequences only. Its versions omit some clonotypes, under half of them owing to an unresolved V gene in the studies checked, with the rest unexplained. That table supplies the V and J calls and clone size; D and trimming were determined from the DNA. The sample table contains roughly 90,000 clones; only one count was recorded for 80% to 95% of them. The ten largest clones add up to 4.5% of the sample.

In the case of this clone: It has no known antigen specificity. No much larger clone exists at a distance of one base, and base qualities are not known.

The meaning of the sample's time point label: baseline before first vaccination. The treatment or condition label, as the study defines it: meningococcal conjugate vaccine given as trial control. Vaccinee samples came from UK trials COV001 and COV002, including a single-blind randomized controlled phase 2/3 trial of AZD1222 (ChAdOx1 nCoV-19) in healthy adults. Trial participant PBMC samples were collected at day 0 and day 28 after the second dose for TCRbeta chain sequencing. The CDR3 runs 16 residues from the cysteine to the phenylalanine. The CDR3 DNA has 48 bases and is translated from base 1. The germline V gene supplies CDR1 SGHVS and CDR2 FNYEAQ. V lost 5 bases and J lost 6 bases; the stretch between them is 22 bases long.

This receptor was identified in an adult in good health. The material sequenced was peripheral blood, taken on day 0 of MenACWY control vaccination. The rearranged segments are TRBV7-6 and TRBJ1-2; possibly the D gene is TRBD1, per 6 matching bases. The DNA is TGTGCCAGCAGCCCGGGTTCAGGGTGGGGGCTAGATGGCTACACCTTC. Translated, it reads CASSPGSGWGLDGYTF.